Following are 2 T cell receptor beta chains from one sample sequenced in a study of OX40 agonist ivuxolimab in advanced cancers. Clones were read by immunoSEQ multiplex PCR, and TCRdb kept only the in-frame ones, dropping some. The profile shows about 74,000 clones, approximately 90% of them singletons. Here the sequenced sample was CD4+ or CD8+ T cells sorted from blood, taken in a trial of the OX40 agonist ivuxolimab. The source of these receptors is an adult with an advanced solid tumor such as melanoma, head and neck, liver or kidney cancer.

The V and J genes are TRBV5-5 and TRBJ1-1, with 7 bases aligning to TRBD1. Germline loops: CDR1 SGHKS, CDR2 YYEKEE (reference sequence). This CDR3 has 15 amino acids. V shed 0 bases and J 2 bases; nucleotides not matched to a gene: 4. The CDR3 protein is CASSLGQGLNTEAFF. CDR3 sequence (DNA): TGTGCCAGCAGCTTGGGACAGGGACTAAACACTGAAGCTTTCTTT.

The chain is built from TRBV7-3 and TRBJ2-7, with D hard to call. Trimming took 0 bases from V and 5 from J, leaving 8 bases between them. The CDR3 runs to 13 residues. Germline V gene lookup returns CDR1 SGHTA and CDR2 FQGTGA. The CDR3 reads CASSLTTSHEQYF. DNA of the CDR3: TGTGCCAGCAGCTTAACGACTTCCCACGAGCAGTACTTC.